The rows below give T cell receptor beta chains drawn from one sample of a study of glioma-infiltrating T cells. One entry per CDR3 protein results from TCRdb running MiXCR on the multiplex PCR reads. Seen here are approximately 17,000 distinct CDR3 sequences, roughly 64% observed once, and the top ten hold approximately 38%. The sample comprised glioma tissue, nonneoplastic brain tissue, or PBMCs (not recorded which). All receptors derive from a human donor with low-grade glioma or glioblastoma, undergoing nonglioma brain surgery, or in good health (not recorded which). CDR3s leave out the opening cysteine and the closing phenylalanine or tryptophan. The order of the fields is D gene, V gene, J gene, CDR3 protein. A D gene is named only where the DNA matches it firmly.

D gene: NA; V gene: TRBV6-1; J gene: TRBJ1-1; CDR3 protein: ASSTTAGTTEAF
D gene: NA; V gene: TRBV6-5; J gene: TRBJ2-7; CDR3 protein: ASSYDGAYEQY
D gene: NA; V gene: TRBV27; J gene: TRBJ1-1; CDR3 protein: ASRGIEAF
D gene: NA; V gene: TRBV2; J gene: TRBJ1-3; CDR3 protein: ASSAVSSGNTIY
D gene: NA; V gene: TRBV6-1; J gene: TRBJ2-1; CDR3 protein: ASSWGTTTLRNEQF
D gene: NA; V gene: TRBV6-1; J gene: TRBJ2-7; CDR3 protein: ASSEGPGSSYEQY
D gene: TRBD2; V gene: TRBV27; J gene: TRBJ2-7; CDR3 protein: ASSPNPSGSGEQY
D gene: TRBD1; V gene: TRBV19; J gene: TRBJ1-2; CDR3 protein: ASSRQGGGYGYT
D gene: NA; V gene: TRBV29-1; J gene: TRBJ1-1; CDR3 protein: SVGVGGTEAF
D gene: NA; V gene: TRBV20-1; J gene: TRBJ1-6; CDR3 protein: SAIGTIELNSPLH
D gene: NA; V gene: TRBV6-1; J gene: TRBJ1-1; CDR3 protein: ASVTNTEAF
D gene: NA; V gene: TRBV6-2/TRBV6-3; J gene: TRBJ1-1; CDR3 protein: ASRYYITNTEAF
D gene: NA; V gene: TRBV7-2; J gene: TRBJ2-7; CDR3 protein: ASSLSPTGWREQY
D gene: NA; V gene: TRBV4-1; J gene: TRBJ1-2; CDR3 protein: ASSQDIPFGGYT
D gene: NA; V gene: TRBV4-1; J gene: TRBJ2-3; CDR3 protein: ASSWTGSTDTQY
D gene: NA; V gene: TRBV7-2; J gene: TRBJ2-2; CDR3 protein: ASSFGPLRTGELF
D gene: TRBD1; V gene: TRBV7-2; J gene: TRBJ1-5; CDR3 protein: ASSVQTGDRNQPQH
D gene: NA; V gene: TRBV6-2/TRBV6-3; J gene: TRBJ1-1; CDR3 protein: ASSPGGFTEAF
D gene: TRBD1; V gene: TRBV6-6; J gene: TRBJ1-3; CDR3 protein: ASSYFRGPNTIY
D gene: NA; V gene: TRBV27; J gene: TRBJ2-5; CDR3 protein: ASSPSWGGETQY
D gene: NA; V gene: TRBV2; J gene: TRBJ2-6; CDR3 protein: ASKSSGANVLT
D gene: NA; V gene: TRBV9; J gene: TRBJ1-6; CDR3 protein: ASTRDYNSPLH
D gene: NA; V gene: TRBV27; J gene: TRBJ1-1; CDR3 protein: ASREGSTEAF
D gene: NA; V gene: TRBV6-1; J gene: TRBJ2-1; CDR3 protein: ASSYTGTEQF
D gene: TRBD2; V gene: TRBV2; J gene: TRBJ2-5; CDR3 protein: ASPTGAGGQETQY
D gene: TRBD2; V gene: TRBV4-1; J gene: TRBJ2-5; CDR3 protein: ASSPMLAVYQETQY
D gene: TRBD1; V gene: TRBV27; J gene: TRBJ2-3; CDR3 protein: ASQSGTGGGTDKQY
D gene: TRBD1; V gene: TRBV6-1; J gene: TRBJ1-2; CDR3 protein: ASRQGAGGYT
D gene: TRBD1; V gene: TRBV19; J gene: TRBJ2-1; CDR3 protein: ASSIGTAIYNEQF
D gene: TRBD2; V gene: TRBV25-1; J gene: TRBJ2-3; CDR3 protein: ASSDSGGYTDTQY
D gene: NA; V gene: TRBV2; J gene: TRBJ1-1; CDR3 protein: ASSVSRATEAF
D gene: TRBD1; V gene: TRBV6-1; J gene: TRBJ2-3; CDR3 protein: ASSLDRTFTDTQY
D gene: NA; V gene: TRBV28; J gene: TRBJ1-5; CDR3 protein: ASSLKRGNSNQPQH
D gene: TRBD1; V gene: TRBV28; J gene: TRBJ2-7; CDR3 protein: ASSLNWDSYEQY
D gene: NA; V gene: TRBV29-1; J gene: TRBJ2-7; CDR3 protein: SVSTGAYEQY
D gene: NA; V gene: TRBV27; J gene: TRBJ1-6; CDR3 protein: ASSFGGLDSPLH